This entry lists 21 T cell receptor beta chains sequenced from one sample in a study of cytomegalovirus exposure and HLA in healthy donors (dated 2017 in TCRdb). Library preparation was by the immunoSEQ multiplex PCR assay. For the multiplex PCR, a mixture combining 60 forward primers for TCR Vbeta segments and 13 reverse primers for TCR Jbeta segments was used. TCRdb re-hosts the immuneACCESS table, in-frame sequences only. Its copies lack some clones; in the studies checked, an unresolved V gene accounts for under half of them, and the cause for the rest is not known. The table for this sample lists fewer than 250,000 clones; 76% of them were counted only once. 0.63% of the sample goes to the ten largest clones. Sequencing used PBMCs. The receptors here all came from a young man in good health and CMV-seronegative.

This CDR3 reads CASSLRAQGRQPQHF. The CDR3 coding sequence is TGTGCCAGCAGCTTGCGGGCACAGGGTAGACAGCCCCAGCATTTT. The chain combines TRBV5-6 with TRBJ1-5; weak D call: TRBD1 (6 bases). The CDR3 runs 15 residues. Trimming pared 1 base from V and 7 bases from J, leaving 15 bases between. CDR1 is SGHDT, CDR2 YYEEEE, per germline.

The V gene is TRBV2, the J gene TRBJ2-1; perhaps TRBD2 as D (5 bases). Per the germline V gene, CDR1 is SNHLY and CDR2 is FYNNEI. V gave up 7 bases and J gave up 8 bases, with 15 bases separating them. There are 13 residues in the CDR3. For the CDR3, the DNA is TGTGCCAGCAAGGTGTCTAGCCTGGATGAGCAGTTCTTC. Amino acid sequence: CASKVSSLDEQFF.

The table lists this clone with a few counts. CDR3 in DNA: TGTGCCTGGAGTGTAAAGCGGGACTGGGAGACCCAGTACTTC. Its protein product is CAWSVKRDWETQYF. The chain has TRBV30 and TRBJ2-5; 7 nucleotides align to TRBD2. From germline, CDR1 is GTSNPN and CDR2 SVGIG (reference sequence). The J segment lost 5 bases and the V segment lost 0 bases, leaving 6 bases of the junction unmatched. The CDR3 totals 14 residues.

This clone was detected only once. CDR3 residues: CASLRGQAPSTDTQYF. The CDR3 nucleotides read TGCGCCAGCTTGAGAGGACAAGCGCCCAGCACAGATACGCAGTATTTT. V is TRBV5-1 and J is TRBJ2-3, with D perhaps matching TRBD1 (5 bases). The CDR3 extends over 16 amino acids. Trimming took 7 bases from V and 0 from J, leaving 18 bases between them. The germline CDR1 and CDR2 sequences are SGHRS and YFSETQ.

V usage is TRBV28 and J usage is TRBJ1-1; 7 bases align to TRBD1. The germline V gene encodes CDR1 MDHEN and CDR2 SYDVKM. V lost 6 bases to trimming and J lost 4 bases; unmatched junction nucleotides: 2. This CDR3 comprises 12 residues. CDR3 in amino acids: CASRTGSTEAFF. CDR3 coding DNA: TGTGCCAGCAGGACAGGGAGCACTGAAGCTTTCTTT.

The J gene is TRBJ1-3, the V gene TRBV30, with D unclear. The DNA end is a closer match to TRBJ2-2, so the J assignment may be wrong. The CDR3 runs 15 residues. Germline V gene data show CDR1 as GTSNPN and CDR2 as SVGIG (reference sequence). CDR3 protein: CAWSVGRTPTGELFF. Here the CDR3 DNA reads TGTGCCTGGAGTGTGGGTAGGACCCCCACCGGGGAGCTGTTTTTT.

This clone was recorded only once. This chain connects TRBV5-1 to TRBJ2-5; a weak D match, TRBD2 (5 bases). With the DNA end fitting TRBJ2-7 better, the J assignment may be wrong. This CDR3 contains 14 residues. The germline gives CDR1 SGHRS, CDR2 YFSETQ. The CDR3 coding sequence is TGCGCCAGTACCCAACGGACGGGGTCGTACGAGCAGTACTTC. Encoded protein: CASTQRTGSYEQYF.

The chain employs TRBV28 and TRBJ1-4; possible D gene TRBD1, 6 bases. The CDR3 is made up of 13 amino acids. Trimming cost V 6 bases and J 1 base, with 6 bases left between them. Germline CDR1 is MDHEN and CDR2 is SYDVKM. CDR3 residues: CASRQGTNEKLFF. DNA for the CDR3: TGTGCCAGCAGACAGGGAACTAATGAAAAACTGTTTTTT.

The chain employs TRBV19 and TRBJ1-1; no definite D call. This CDR3 region has 16 residues. Germline V gives CDR1 LNHDA, CDR2 SQIVND (reference sequence). Trimming took off 2 bases at V and 6 bases at J, with 19 bases between the two ends. CDR3 residues: CASSISPWEGMAEAFF. In nucleotides, the CDR3 is TGTGCCAGTAGTATAAGCCCATGGGAGGGTATGGCTGAAGCTTTCTTT.

The chain employs TRBV5-1 and TRBJ1-1, with 8 positions matching TRBD1. J lost 3 bases, V lost 4 bases, and 5 bases had no gene match. There are 14 residues in the CDR3. Looked up from germline, CDR1 is SGHRS and CDR2 is YFSETQ. The CDR3 region has the DNA TGCGCCAGCAGCCGCGGACAGGGAGACACTGAAGCTTTCTTT. The encoded protein is CASSRGQGDTEAFF.

The J gene is TRBJ1-3, the V gene TRBV28, with TRBD1 as a possible D gene (6 bases). V was clipped by 6 bases and J by 0 bases, with 15 bases between them. CDR3 length equals 16 residues. The germline CDR1 and CDR2 sequences are MDHEN and SYDVKM. The CDR3 is CASSGPGHISGNTIYF. CDR3 sequence (DNA): TGTGCCAGCAGCGGACCGGGACACATCTCTGGAAACACCATATATTTT.

This rearrangement joins TRBV30 to TRBJ2-2; a weak D match, TRBD2 (7 bases). Trimming took 5 bases from V and 5 from J, leaving 15 bases between them. Germline V gives CDR1 GTSNPN, CDR2 SVGIG (reference sequence). This CDR3 contains 14 residues. CDR3 sequence reads: CAWVGGRGTGELFF. The CDR3 region has the DNA TGTGCCTGGGTGGGAGGGAGGGGGACCGGGGAGCTGTTTTTT.

The chain recombines TRBV28 with TRBJ2-1; TRBD2 is a possible D gene (7 bases). Germline CDR1 reads MDHEN; CDR2 reads SYDVKM. Deletions cut 5 bases from V and 15 bases from J, with 26 bases between. This CDR3 spans 15 amino acids. CDR3 residues: CASSTWPSGPGGLFF. CDR3 in DNA: TGTGCCAGCAGTACCTGGCCTAGCGGCCCTGGGGGGCTGTTCTTC. Full variable domain (missing parts from reference TRBV28 and TRBJ2-1): DVKVTQSSRYLVKRTGEKVFLECVQDMDHENMFWYRQDPGLGLRLIYFSYDVKMKEKGDIPEGYSVSREKKERFSLILESASTNQTSMYLCASSTWPSGPGGLFFGPGTRLTVL.

The CDR3, as DNA: TGTGCCAGTAGTATCGGACTCATAGGGGGCACCGGGGAGCTGTTTTTT. It specifies CASSIGLIGGTGELFF. The genes are TRBV19 and TRBJ2-2; D may be TRBD1 (6 bases). Germline CDR1 and CDR2: LNHDA and SQIVND (reference sequence). This CDR3 is 16 amino acids long. V was shortened by 3 bases and J by 4 bases, with 15 bases between the two germline ends.

CDR3 protein: CAWSVLGTGEYEQYF. CDR3 DNA sequence: TGTGCCTGGAGTGTATTGGGTACGGGAGAGTACGAGCAGTACTTC. The rearrangement joins TRBV30 to TRBJ2-7, with D possibly matching TRBD2 (6 bases). Germline V gives CDR1 GTSNPN, CDR2 SVGIG (reference sequence). CDR3 size: 15 residues. The V and J ends lost 0 bases and 4 bases respectively, with 16 bases between them.

This clone came up a few times. The chain combines TRBV7-3 with TRBJ1-1; the D gene is possibly TRBD1 (6 bases). Germline assignment: CDR1 SGHTA and CDR2 FQGTGA. This CDR3 contains 16 residues. Trimming took off 2 bases at V and 4 bases at J, with 17 bases between the two ends. The CDR3 coding sequence is TGTGCCAGCAGCTTATGGGAGGGAGGGGGTGGCACTGAAGCTTTCTTT. Its translation is CASSLWEGGGGTEAFF.

This clone appeared once. The rearrangement joins TRBV9 to TRBJ2-7; TRBD2 matches 12 bases. CDR1 is SGDLS and CDR2 is YYNGEE in the germline V gene. The J segment lost 5 bases and the V segment lost 0 bases, leaving 0 bases of the junction unmatched. The length of the CDR3 is 14 residues. This CDR3 is CASSVGLAGDEQYF. As DNA, the CDR3 is TGTGCCAGCAGCGTAGGACTAGCGGGAGACGAGCAGTACTTC.

V gene TRBV19 combines with J gene TRBJ1-4; 10 bases match TRBD1. The trim removed 3 bases at V and 7 bases at J, leaving 5 bases unmatched. The germline CDR1 and CDR2 sequences are LNHDA and SQIVND (reference sequence). The CDR3 length is 15 residues. CDR3 residues: CASSIQDRGTEKLFF. The CDR3 region has the DNA TGTGCCAGTAGTATCCAGGACAGGGGGACTGAAAAACTGTTTTTT.

V gene TRBV6-5 combines with J gene TRBJ1-4; TRBD1 matches 8 bases. Per germline, CDR1 MNHEY and CDR2 SVGAGI. V lost 5 bases to trimming and J lost 5 bases; unmatched junction nucleotides: 7. The CDR3 sequence is 15 residues long. CDR3 sequence: CASSQGAGGNEKLFF. Here the CDR3 DNA reads TGTGCCAGCAGTCAGGGGGCAGGGGGGAATGAAAAACTGTTTTTT.

As for this clone: Distinct nucleotide sequences in the sample also encode this CDR3. The chain combines TRBV9 with TRBJ2-1; unclear D gene. CDR3 length: 11 amino acids. Germline V gene data show CDR1 as SGDLS and CDR2 as YYNGEE. Between the trimmed V and J ends, which lost 4 bases and 4 bases, there was a span of 3 bases. CDR3 residues: CASSLYNEQFF. CDR3 in DNA: TGTGCCAGCAGCCTGTACAATGAGCAGTTCTTC.

The V call is TRBV5-8, the J call TRBJ2-5; 8 bases agree with TRBD1. Trimming at V came to 4 bases and at J to 4 bases, leaving 6 bases not matched to a gene. The germline V gene encodes CDR1 SGHTS and CDR2 YDEGEE. The CDR3 has 14 amino acids. The CDR3 is CASSRRQGIETQYF. The CDR3 region has the DNA TGTGCCAGCAGCCGGAGACAGGGGATAGAGACCCAGTACTTC.